These 6 T cell receptor beta chains came from one sample sequenced in a study of blood T cell repertoires in COVID-19. Only in-frame clones appear in the TCRdb table, and some are missing; sequencing was by immunoSEQ multiplex PCR. The sample lists about 440,000 clones; about 89% were seen once. Sequenced sample: peripheral blood. The receptors derive from a woman in her twenties or thirties with acute or convalescent COVID-19.

The chain couples TRBV11-2 to TRBJ1-1, with a tentative D call TRBD1 (5 bases). The CDR3 sequence is 17 residues long. Germline loops: CDR1 SGHAT, CDR2 FQNNGV. V lost 1 base and J lost 0, with 15 bases in between. CDR3 coding DNA: TGTGCCAGCAGCTTAGCCCGAGCGTCCAGGGTGAACACTGAAGCTTTCTTT. Its protein product is CASSLARASRVNTEAFF.

The chain links TRBV18 to TRBJ1-1; D call uncertain. The germline gives CDR1 KGHSH, CDR2 LQKENI. The V gene lost 3 bases and the J gene lost 5 bases, with 16 bases spanning the gap. The CDR3 covers 15 residues. Here the CDR3 reads CASSPIRGSGTEAFF. CDR3 nucleotides: TGTGCCAGCTCACCCATACGCGGGAGTGGGACTGAAGCTTTCTTT.

This clone was seen only once. The chain combines TRBV29-1 with TRBJ2-7; D is possibly TRBD2 (7 bases). Trimming took 2 bases from V and 2 from J, leaving 16 bases between them. There are 15 residues in the CDR3. The germline V gene has CDR1 SQVTM and CDR2 ANQGSEA. The CDR3 coding sequence is TGCAGCGTTGAATTTAACCGGGGGGCCCCCTACGAGCAGTACTTC. Encoded protein: CSVEFNRGAPYEQYF.

The chain has TRBV14 and TRBJ1-1; possible D gene TRBD1, 5 bases. The germline V gene encodes CDR1 SGHDN and CDR2 FVKESK. The CDR3 totals 13 residues. V was pared by 4 bases and J by 0 bases, with 6 bases between. CDR3 sequence: CASSRQMNTEAFF. The CDR3 DNA reads TGTGCCAGCAGCCGACAGATGAACACTGAAGCTTTCTTT.

The chain combines TRBV7-9 with TRBJ2-7, with 8 positions matching TRBD1. Germline values: CDR1 SEHNR, CDR2 FQNEAQ (reference sequence). The CDR3 totals 14 residues. The ends lost 6 bases at V and 2 bases at J; junction bases unmatched: 6. CDR3 nucleotides: TGTGCCAGCAGTCACGGGACAGGAGCCTACGAGCAGTACTTC. Protein product: CASSHGTGAYEQYF.

This chain joins TRBV28 and TRBJ1-2; D is possibly TRBD1 (6 bases). The CDR3 sequence is 13 residues long. V dropped 7 bases and J dropped 2 bases, with 11 bases sitting between them. The germline V gene encodes CDR1 MDHEN and CDR2 SYDVKM. The CDR3 loop reads CASIPGQNYGYTF. DNA for the CDR3: TGTGCCAGCATACCGGGACAAAACTATGGCTACACCTTC.